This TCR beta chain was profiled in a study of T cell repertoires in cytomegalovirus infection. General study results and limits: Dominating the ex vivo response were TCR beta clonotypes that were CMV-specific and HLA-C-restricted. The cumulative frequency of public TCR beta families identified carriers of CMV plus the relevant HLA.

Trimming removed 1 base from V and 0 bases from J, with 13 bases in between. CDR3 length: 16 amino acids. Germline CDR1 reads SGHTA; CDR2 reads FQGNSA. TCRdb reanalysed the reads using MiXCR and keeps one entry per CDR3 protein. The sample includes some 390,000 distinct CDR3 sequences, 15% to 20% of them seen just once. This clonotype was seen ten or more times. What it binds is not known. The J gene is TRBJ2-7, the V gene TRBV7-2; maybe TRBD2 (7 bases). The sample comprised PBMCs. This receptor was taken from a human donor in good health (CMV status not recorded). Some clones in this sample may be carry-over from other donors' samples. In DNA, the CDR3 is TGTGCCAGCAGCTTAGGGGGGGGGGGGCCCTCCTACGAGCAGTACTTC. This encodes CASSLGGGGPSYEQYF.